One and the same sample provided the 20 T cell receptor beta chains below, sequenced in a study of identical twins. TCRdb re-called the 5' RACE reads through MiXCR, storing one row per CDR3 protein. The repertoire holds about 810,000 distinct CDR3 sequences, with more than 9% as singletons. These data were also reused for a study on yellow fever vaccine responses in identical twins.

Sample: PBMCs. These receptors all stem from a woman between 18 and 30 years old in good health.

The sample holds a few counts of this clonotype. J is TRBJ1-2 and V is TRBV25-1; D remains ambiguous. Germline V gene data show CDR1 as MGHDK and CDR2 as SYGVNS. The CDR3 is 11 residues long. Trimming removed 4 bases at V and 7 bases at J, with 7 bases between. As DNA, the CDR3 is TGTGCCAGCAGTGGCCCGGGTGGCTACACCTTC. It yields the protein CASSGPGGYTF.

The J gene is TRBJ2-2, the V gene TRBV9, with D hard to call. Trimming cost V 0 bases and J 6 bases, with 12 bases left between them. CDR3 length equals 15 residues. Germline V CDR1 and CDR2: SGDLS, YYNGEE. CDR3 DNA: TGTGCCAGCAGCGTAGGGTCGGCCCGCCCCGGGGAGCTGTTTTTT. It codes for CASSVGSARPGELFF.

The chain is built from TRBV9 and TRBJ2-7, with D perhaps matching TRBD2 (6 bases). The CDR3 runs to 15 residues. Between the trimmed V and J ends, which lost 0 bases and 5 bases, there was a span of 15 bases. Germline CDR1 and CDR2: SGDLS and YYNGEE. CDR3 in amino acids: CASSVADSGVNEQYF. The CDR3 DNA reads TGTGCCAGCAGCGTAGCGGATAGCGGTGTAAACGAGCAGTACTTC.

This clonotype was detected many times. The CDR3 nucleotides are TGCAGTGCTAAAAAAGGGGTACGCAGCTCCTACAATGAGCAGTTCTTC. This gives the protein CSAKKGVRSSYNEQFF. J is TRBJ2-1 and V is TRBV20-1; perhaps TRBD1 as D (5 bases). The germline V gene has CDR1 DFQATT and CDR2 SNEGSKA (reference sequence). Trimming took off 4 bases at V and 0 bases at J, with 16 bases between the two ends. The CDR3 is made up of 16 amino acids.

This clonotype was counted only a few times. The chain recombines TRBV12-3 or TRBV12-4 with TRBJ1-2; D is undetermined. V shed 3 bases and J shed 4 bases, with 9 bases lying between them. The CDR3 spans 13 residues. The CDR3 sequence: CASSFRTSYGYTF. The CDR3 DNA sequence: TGTGCCAGCAGTTTTCGGACTTCCTATGGCTACACCTTC.

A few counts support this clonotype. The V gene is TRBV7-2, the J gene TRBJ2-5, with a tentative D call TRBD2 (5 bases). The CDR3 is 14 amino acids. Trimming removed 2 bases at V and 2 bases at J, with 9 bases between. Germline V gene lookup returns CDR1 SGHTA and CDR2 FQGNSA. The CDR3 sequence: CASSLKSGQETQYF. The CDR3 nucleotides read TGTGCCAGCAGCTTAAAATCGGGGCAAGAGACCCAGTACTTC. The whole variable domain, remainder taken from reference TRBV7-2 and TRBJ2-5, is GAGVSQSPSNKVTEKGKDVELRCDPISGHTALYWYRQSLGQGLEFLIYFQGNSAPDKSGLPSDRFSAERTGGSVSTLTIQRTQQEDSAVYLCASSLKSGQETQYFGPGTRLLVL.

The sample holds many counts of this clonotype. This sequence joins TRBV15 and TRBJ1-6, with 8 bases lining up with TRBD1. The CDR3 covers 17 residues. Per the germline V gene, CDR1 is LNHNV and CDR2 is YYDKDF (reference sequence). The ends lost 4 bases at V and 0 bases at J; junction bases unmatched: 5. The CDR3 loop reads CATSTGQGFSYNSPLHF. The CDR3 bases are TGTGCCACCAGCACCGGACAGGGATTCTCCTATAATTCACCCCTCCACTTT.

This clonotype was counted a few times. DNA for the CDR3: TGCAGTGCTAGAGTCTCGGGGGACGAGACCCAGTACTTC. This gives the protein CSARVSGDETQYF. The chain recombines TRBV20-1 with TRBJ2-5; D is perhaps TRBD2 (6 bases). This CDR3 region has 13 residues. CDR1 and CDR2 from the germline V gene are DFQATT and SNEGSKA (reference sequence). The V end was cut by 1 base, the J end by 5 bases, with 11 bases between.

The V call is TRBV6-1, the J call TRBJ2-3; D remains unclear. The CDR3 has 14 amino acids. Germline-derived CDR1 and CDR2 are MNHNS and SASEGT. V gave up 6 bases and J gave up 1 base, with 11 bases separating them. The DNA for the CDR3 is TGTGCCAGCAGGAGCGTCGGTGGCACAGATACGCAGTATTTT. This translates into CASRSVGGTDTQYF.

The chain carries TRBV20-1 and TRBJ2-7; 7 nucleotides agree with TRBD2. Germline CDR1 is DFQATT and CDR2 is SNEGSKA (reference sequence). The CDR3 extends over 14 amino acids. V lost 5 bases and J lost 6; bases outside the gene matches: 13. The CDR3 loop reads CSALRRTRFFEQYF. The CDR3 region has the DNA TGCAGTGCTCTAAGGAGGACTAGGTTCTTCGAGCAGTACTTC.

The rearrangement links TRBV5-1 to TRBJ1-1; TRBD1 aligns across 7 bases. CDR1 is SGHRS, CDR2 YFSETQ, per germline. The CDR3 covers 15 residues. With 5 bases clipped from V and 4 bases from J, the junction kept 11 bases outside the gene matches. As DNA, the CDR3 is TGCGCCAGCAGGGTCCAGGGGGTGTACTCCACTGAAGCTTTCTTT. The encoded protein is CASRVQGVYSTEAFF. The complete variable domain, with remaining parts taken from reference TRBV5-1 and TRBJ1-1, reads KAGVTQTPRYLIKTRGQQVTLSCSPISGHRSVSWYQQTPGQGLQFLFEYFSETQRNKGNFPGRFSGRQFSNSRSEMNVSTLELGDSALYLCASRVQGVYSTEAFFGQGTRLTVV.

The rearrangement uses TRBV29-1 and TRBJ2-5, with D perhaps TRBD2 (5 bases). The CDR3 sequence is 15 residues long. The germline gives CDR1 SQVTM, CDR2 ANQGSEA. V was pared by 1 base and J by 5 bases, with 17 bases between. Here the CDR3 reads CSVEGMRVFSETQYF. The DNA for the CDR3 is TGCAGCGTTGAAGGGATGAGGGTGTTTTCTGAGACCCAGTACTTC.

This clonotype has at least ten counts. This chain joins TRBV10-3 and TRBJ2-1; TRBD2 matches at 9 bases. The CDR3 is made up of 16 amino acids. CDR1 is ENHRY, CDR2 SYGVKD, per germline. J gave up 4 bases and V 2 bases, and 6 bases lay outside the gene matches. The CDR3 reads CAISEAGLAAYNEQFF. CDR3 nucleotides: TGTGCCATCAGTGAGGCGGGACTAGCAGCTTACAATGAGCAGTTCTTC.

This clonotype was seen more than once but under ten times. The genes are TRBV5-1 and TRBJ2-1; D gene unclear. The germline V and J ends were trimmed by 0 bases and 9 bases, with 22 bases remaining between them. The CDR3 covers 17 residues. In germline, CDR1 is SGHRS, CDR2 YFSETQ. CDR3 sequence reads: CASSLGDSSPPLTEQFF. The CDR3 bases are TGCGCCAGCAGCTTGGGGGATAGCAGCCCCCCTTTGACTGAGCAGTTCTTC.

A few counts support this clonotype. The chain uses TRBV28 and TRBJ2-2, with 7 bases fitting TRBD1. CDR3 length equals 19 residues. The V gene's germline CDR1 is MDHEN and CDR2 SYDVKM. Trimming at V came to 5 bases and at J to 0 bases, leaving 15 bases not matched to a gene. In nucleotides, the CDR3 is TGTGCCAGCAGTCCCCCCCCGACAGGGTACGACGCGAACACCGGGGAGCTGTTTTTT. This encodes CASSPPPTGYDANTGELFF. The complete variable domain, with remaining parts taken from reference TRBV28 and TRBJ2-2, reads DVKVTQSSRYLVKRTGEKVFLECVQDMDHENMFWYRQDPGLGLRLIYFSYDVKMKEKGDIPEGYSVSREKKERFSLILESASTNQTSMYLCASSPPPTGYDANTGELFFGEGSRLTVL.

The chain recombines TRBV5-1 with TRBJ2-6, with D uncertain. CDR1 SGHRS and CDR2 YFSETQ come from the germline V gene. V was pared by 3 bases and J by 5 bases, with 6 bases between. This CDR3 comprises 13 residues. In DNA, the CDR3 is TGCGCCAGCAGCTCAGAAAGGGCCAACGTCCTGACTTTC. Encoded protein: CASSSERANVLTF.

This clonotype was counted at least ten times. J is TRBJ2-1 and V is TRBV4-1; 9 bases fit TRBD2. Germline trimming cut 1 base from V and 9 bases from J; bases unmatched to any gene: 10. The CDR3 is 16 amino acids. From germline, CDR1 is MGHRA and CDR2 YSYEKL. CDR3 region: CASSQGLLAGVSEQFF. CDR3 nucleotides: TGCGCCAGCAGCCAAGGATTATTAGCGGGAGTGTCTGAGCAGTTCTTC.

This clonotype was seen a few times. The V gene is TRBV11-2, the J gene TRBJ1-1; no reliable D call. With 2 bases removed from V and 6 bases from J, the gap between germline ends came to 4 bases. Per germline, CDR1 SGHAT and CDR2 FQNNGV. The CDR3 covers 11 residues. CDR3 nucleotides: TGTGCCAGCAGCTTAATCGCTGAAGCTTTCTTT. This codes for CASSLIAEAFF.

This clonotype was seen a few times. Written as DNA, the CDR3 is TGTGCCAGCAGCACGACAGGAGGAACAGATACGCAGTATTTT. Translated, it gives CASSTTGGTDTQYF. The chain links TRBV7-6 to TRBJ2-3; maybe TRBD1 (6 bases). CDR3 length equals 14 residues. Trimming stripped 5 bases from V and 3 bases from J, with 12 bases between. Germline lookup yields CDR1 SGHVS and CDR2 FNYEAQ. The variable domain in full, with the rest retrieved from reference TRBV7-6 and TRBJ2-3, is GAGVSQSPRYKVTKRGQDVALRCDPISGHVSLYWYRQALGQGPEFLTYFNYEAQQDKSGLPNDRFSAERPEGSISTLTIQRTEQRDSAMYRCASSTTGGTDTQYFGPGTRLTVL.

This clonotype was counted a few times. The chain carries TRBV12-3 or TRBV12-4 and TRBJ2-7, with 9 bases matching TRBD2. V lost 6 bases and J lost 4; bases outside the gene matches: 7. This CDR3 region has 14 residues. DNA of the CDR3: TGTGCCAGCAGCCGCGGGGGGGGAGGGTACGAGCAGTACTTC. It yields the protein CASSRGGGGYEQYF.